Detailed here is one T cell receptor beta chain. What it binds is unknown. The data were taken from a study of T cell responses to AZD1222 COVID-19 vaccine. TCRdb's table, derived via immunoSEQ multiplex PCR, lists solely in-frame clones and lacks some. The sample includes 90,000 or so clones, 89% of them seen just once. Germline lookup yields CDR1 SEHNR and CDR2 FQNEAQ (reference sequence). The CDR3 spans 15 residues. With 5 bases removed from V and 2 bases from J, the gap between germline ends came to 13 bases. Findings and caveats of the study: Spike was spanned by vaccine-associated CD4 TCRs, with dominance at 160-218 and 743-854.

This TCR came from an adult who received the AZD1222 COVID-19 vaccine. This specimen consisted of peripheral blood, obtained 28 days after the second AZD1222 dose. The V gene is TRBV7-9, the J gene TRBJ2-1, with D possibly matching TRBD2 (6 bases). The CDR3 nucleotides read TGTGCCAGCAGCCCCGCGGGACTGGCCTACAATGAGCAGTTCTTC. It codes for CASSPAGLAYNEQFF.